This passage covers 16 T cell receptor beta chains from one sample sequenced in a study of shared clonotypes between healthy human individuals. Here immunoSEQ multiplex PCR was the method, and the copy in TCRdb shows in-frame clones only, minus some. The repertoire consists of just over 2,000,000 clones, with roughly 94% occurring once and the leading ten covering under 0.15%. The source material was naive CD4+ T cells sorted from blood. This sample's subset: CD45RA+ positively selected. The receptors come from a man younger than 30 in good health.

The count of this clone is one. CDR3 sequence reads: CASSLQGGEAFF. The CDR3 coding sequence is TGTGCCAGCAGCTTACAAGGGGGTGAAGCTTTCTTT. This chain uses TRBV5-6 with TRBJ1-1, with D maybe TRBD1 (6 bases). The CDR3 is 12 residues long. The germline V gene has CDR1 SGHDT and CDR2 YYEEEE. The V end was cut by 2 bases, the J end by 7 bases, with 9 bases between.

For this clone: Additional DNA sequences in this sample encode the identical CDR3. The chain uses TRBV5-1 and TRBJ2-1; 9 bases fit TRBD1. The CDR3 consists of 15 residues. Germline CDR1 is SGHRS and CDR2 is YFSETQ. The trim removed 3 bases at V and 3 bases at J, leaving 4 bases unmatched. CDR3 protein: CASSSGQGNYNEQFF. CDR3 in DNA: TGCGCCAGCAGCTCCGGACAGGGGAACTACAATGAGCAGTTCTTC.

V is TRBV6-5 and J is TRBJ2-3; perhaps TRBD2 as D (5 bases). This CDR3 comprises 14 residues. V was trimmed by 6 bases and J by 6 bases, leaving 16 bases between them. Germline V gene sequence: CDR1 MNHEY, CDR2 SVGAGI. CDR3: CASRPTILGDTQYF. The DNA of the CDR3 is TGTGCCAGCAGGCCTACTATACTAGGGGATACGCAGTATTTT.

The CDR3 nucleotides read TGTGCCAGCAGTAAACCGGGACAGAGATACGAGCAGTACTTC. It encodes CASSKPGQRYEQYF. The chain combines TRBV6-5 with TRBJ2-7; 7 nucleotides agree with TRBD1. With 5 bases clipped from V and 4 bases from J, the junction kept 8 bases outside the gene matches. The CDR3 runs 14 residues. Germline values: CDR1 MNHEY, CDR2 SVGAGI.

This clone has more than one count but fewer than ten. V is TRBV27 and J is TRBJ1-6; D is possibly TRBD1 (6 bases). The V end lost 2 bases, the J end lost 9 bases, and 14 bases lay between the germline ends. This CDR3 region has 15 residues. Germline V gene lookup returns CDR1 MNHEY and CDR2 SMNVEV (reference sequence). CDR3 amino acids: CASSLRPGVRSPLHF. In DNA, the CDR3 is TGTGCCAGCAGTTTACGGCCAGGGGTCCGTTCACCCCTCCACTTT.

As for this clone: Other DNA sequences in the sample encode the same CDR3. This CDR3 is CASSSGQGNTEAFF. In DNA form, the CDR3 reads TGTGCCAGCTCATCAGGACAGGGGAACACTGAAGCTTTCTTT. The rearrangement joins TRBV18 to TRBJ1-1, with TRBD1 matching 8 bases. The CDR3 has 14 residues. Germline V gene sequence: CDR1 KGHSH, CDR2 LQKENI. J gave up 1 base and V 5 bases, and 3 bases lay outside the gene matches.

This sequence joins TRBV7-9 and TRBJ1-2, with D unclear. Trimming removed 0 bases from V and 5 bases from J, with 10 bases in between. Germline CDR1 and CDR2: SEHNR and FQNEAQ (reference sequence). The CDR3 is made up of 14 amino acids. CDR3: CASSLAHRRYGYTF. CDR3 nucleotide sequence: TGTGCCAGCAGCTTAGCGCACAGACGGTATGGCTACACCTTC.

The chain employs TRBV6-5 and TRBJ1-5; 9 nucleotides match TRBD1. V lost 8 bases to trimming and J lost 4 bases; unmatched junction nucleotides: 6. The CDR3 has 14 residues. The germline gives CDR1 MNHEY, CDR2 SVGAGI. CDR3 amino acids: CASGQGHGNQPQHF. CDR3 coding DNA: TGTGCCAGCGGACAGGGGCACGGGAATCAGCCCCAGCATTTT.

This chain connects TRBV19 to TRBJ2-5, with TRBD1 matching over 8 bases. The CDR3 is 16 amino acids. Germline values: CDR1 LNHDA, CDR2 SQIVND (reference sequence). The ends lost 6 bases at V and 2 bases at J; junction bases unmatched: 11. In nucleotides, the CDR3 is TGTGCCAGTAGCGACCCTAGGACAGGGCCTCAAGAGACCCAGTACTTC. Its protein is CASSDPRTGPQETQYF.

The rearrangement joins TRBV19 to TRBJ1-5; a weak D match, TRBD1 (5 bases). The germline gives CDR1 LNHDA, CDR2 SQIVND (reference sequence). Trimming took off 5 bases at V and 5 bases at J, with 10 bases between the two ends. The length of the CDR3 is 13 residues. The CDR3 is CASSGATYQPQHF. The CDR3 nucleotides are TGTGCCAGTAGTGGGGCGACATATCAGCCCCAGCATTTT.

V is TRBV5-6 and J is TRBJ2-2, with TRBD2 matching 9 bases. Trimming removed 0 bases from V and 5 bases from J; junction bases left unmatched: 8. The CDR3 contains 17 residues. Germline assignment: CDR1 SGHDT and CDR2 YYEEEE. The DNA for the CDR3 is TGTGCCAGCAGCTTGGGGTTCGGCGGGAGGGAGACCGGGGAGCTGTTTTTT. Translation gives CASSLGFGGRETGELFF.

The chain is built from TRBV11-2 and TRBJ2-3, with D unresolved. With 4 bases removed from V and 3 bases from J, the gap between germline ends came to 11 bases. Germline loops: CDR1 SGHAT, CDR2 FQNNGV. The length of the CDR3 is 14 residues. DNA for the CDR3: TGTGCCAGCAGCTACCGACTCGAGACAGATACGCAGTATTTT. Translated, it gives CASSYRLETDTQYF.

The chain has TRBV10-3 and TRBJ2-3, with D perhaps TRBD2 (6 bases). V lost 4 bases and J lost 2, with 22 bases in between. The CDR3 has 18 residues. Germline lookup yields CDR1 ENHRY and CDR2 SYGVKD. The CDR3: CAISASSVLRLSTDTQYF. Here the CDR3 DNA reads TGTGCCATCAGTGCCTCTAGCGTGCTTCGTCTATCCACAGATACGCAGTATTTT.

Turning to this clone: This sample also contains other DNA sequences that code for the same CDR3. The chain recombines TRBV5-1 with TRBJ2-3; D is undetermined. Looked up from germline, CDR1 is SGHRS and CDR2 is YFSETQ. The germline V and J ends were trimmed by 1 base and 4 bases, with 4 bases remaining between them. The CDR3 is 12 residues long. CDR3 amino acids: CASSLTADTQYF. CDR3 nucleotide sequence: TGCGCCAGCAGCTTGACGGCAGATACGCAGTATTTT.

V is TRBV5-1 and J is TRBJ2-5; D is possibly TRBD1 or TRBD2 (6 bases each). Trimming shortened V by 7 bases and J by 4 bases, and 11 bases separated the two germline ends. The CDR3 spans 12 residues. CDR1 is SGHRS and CDR2 is YFSETQ in the germline V gene. Written as DNA, the CDR3 is TGCGCCAGCGGAGGGGGTCCAGAGACCCAGTACTTC. It translates to CASGGGPETQYF.

Only one count was recorded for this clone. The chain is built from TRBV10-2 and TRBJ2-1; D is uncertain. The CDR3 loop spans 14 amino acids. Germline V gene data show CDR1 as WSHSY and CDR2 as SAAADI. V lost 5 bases to trimming and J lost 0 bases, with 8 bases between them. The CDR3 loop is CASSRQDSYNEQFF. The CDR3 DNA reads TGCGCCAGCAGTAGGCAGGACTCCTACAATGAGCAGTTCTTC.